The 2 T cell receptor beta chains below come from one sample, sequenced in a study of Ad26.COV2.S vaccination and SARS-CoV-2 variants. Treatment in this sample: 15 to 20 received Ad26.COV2.S at low or high dose, single or two shots; several received placebo; per-sample allocation not given. Following the first vaccine or placebo injection, samples were taken on day 63. Clones were sequenced by immunoSEQ multiplex PCR, and TCRdb holds only the in-frame ones, with some missing. The data hold 300,000 to 350,000 clones, with less than 90% observed a single time. The specimen comprised peripheral blood, sampled in a trial of Ad26.COV2.S vaccine versus placebo. Receptors were obtained from a person between 18 and 65 years old who received the Ad26.COV2.S COVID-19 vaccine or a placebo.

V is TRBV3-1 (or the pseudogene TRBV3-2) and J is TRBJ2-7, with 12 bases lining up with TRBD1. V gave up 0 bases and J gave up 4 bases; unmatched junction bases: 4. Germline V gene lookup returns CDR1 LGHDT and CDR2 YNNKEL (reference sequence). The CDR3 has 16 amino acids. This chain's CDR3 is CASSQDWDRGPYEQYF. CDR3 sequence (DNA): TGTGCCAGCAGCCAAGATTGGGACAGGGGGCCTTACGAGCAGTACTTC.

This clone was found once. This chain joins TRBV11-2 and TRBJ1-4; D is uncertain. The germline V gene encodes CDR1 SGHAT and CDR2 FQNNGV. CDR3 length equals 13 residues. Trimming took off 2 bases at V and 0 bases at J, with 1 base between the two ends. The CDR3 DNA is TGTGCCAGCAGCTTACCAACTAATGAAAAACTGTTTTTT. It encodes CASSLPTNEKLFF.